These 18 T cell receptor beta chains share one sample of origin, sequenced in a study of regulatory T cells in long-lasting Graves disease (dated by TCRdb to the early 2020s). The library was produced with multiplex PCR. The listed sequencing device is Illumina HiSeq 4000. CDR3 regions were amplified by Arm-PCR with iRepertoire HTBI primers to construct TCR beta libraries. TCRdb ran its own pipeline on the public reads, namely fastp trimming at Q25 and MiXCR clone calling, and kept in-frame beta chains. Each CDR3 protein gets just one entry, which takes the most common genes and DNA from the rows behind it. This sample has some 370,000 distinct CDR3 sequences in its table, and 12% of those were observed once. 15% to 20% of the sample is taken by the ten largest. The time point label on this specimen signifies: newly diagnosed GD, antithyroid drugs for less than 3 months. For both TCR sequencing and RNA sequencing, RNA was extracted from PBMCs in TRIzol.

This sample was also put to use in a study of T cells in Graves' hyperthyroidism and ophthalmopathy.

The material sequenced was peripheral blood mononuclear cells (PBMCs), taken at new diagnosis, from a patient treated with antithyroid drugs. The receptors here all came from a woman younger than 35 with Graves disease. Donor details come from another sample of the same person, matched by shared clones.

This clonotype was detected ten times or more. V gene TRBV20-1 combines with J gene TRBJ2-1; TRBD2 matches at 9 bases. V shed 5 bases and J 2 bases; nucleotides not matched to a gene: 4. The CDR3 has 14 amino acids. CDR1 DFQATT and CDR2 SNEGSKA come from the germline V gene (reference sequence). CDR3 amino acids: CSAPSSGAYNEQFF. In DNA form, the CDR3 reads TGCAGTGCTCCTTCTAGCGGGGCCTACAATGAGCAGTTCTTC.

For this clonotype: A much larger clone differs from this one at a single base, so this may be a read error. This chain connects TRBV24-1 to TRBJ2-5; a possible D gene is TRBD1 (5 bases). The V gene lost 6 bases and the J gene lost 2 bases, with 9 bases spanning the gap. The germline V gene encodes CDR1 KGHDR and CDR2 SFDVKD. CDR3 length equals 13 residues. The CDR3 region has the DNA TGTGCCACCAGTTGGCAGGGACAAGAGACCCAGTACTTC. This encodes CATSWQGQETQYF.

This clonotype was found many times. The chain recombines TRBV2 with TRBJ2-7, with a possible D match to TRBD1 (6 bases). This CDR3 is 16 amino acids long. Germline lookup yields CDR1 SNHLY and CDR2 FYNNEI. V lost 5 bases and J lost 2, with 19 bases in between. The CDR3 here is CASSIRQAGAAYEQYF. CDR3 nucleotides: TGTGCCAGCAGTATTCGACAGGCCGGGGCAGCCTACGAGCAGTACTTC.

This clonotype was counted a few times. The chain has TRBV14 and TRBJ2-1; D not resolved. The CDR3 runs 16 residues. V was clipped by 0 bases and J by 5 bases, with 14 bases between them. Germline CDR1 is SGHDN and CDR2 is FVKESK. CDR3 DNA: TGTGCCAGCAGCCAAGATCTGGCCCGGCCAAACAATGAGCAGTTCTTC. This encodes CASSQDLARPNNEQFF.

This clonotype was counted only a few times. The chain joins TRBV7-9 to TRBJ1-1, with no clear D. CDR3 length equals 11 residues. Per germline, CDR1 SEHNR and CDR2 FQNEAQ (reference sequence). Trimming shortened V by 5 bases and J by 7 bases, and 8 bases separated the two germline ends. The DNA for the CDR3 is TGTGCCAGCAGCCGATATATTGAAGCTTTCTTT. Translation: CASSRYIEAFF. The full variable domain, its missing parts supplied by reference TRBV7-9 and TRBJ1-1, is DTGVSQNPRHKITKRGQNVTFRCDPISEHNRLYWYRQTLGQGPEFLTYFQNEAQLEKSRLLSDRFSAERPKGSFSTLEIQRTEQGDSAMYLCASSRYIEAFFGQGTRLTVV.

In this sample, this clonotype turned up many times. The V gene is TRBV19, the J gene TRBJ1-1; no reliable D call. Trimming took off 3 bases at V and 1 base at J, with 33 bases between the two ends. This CDR3 is built from 22 residues. Germline-derived CDR1 and CDR2 are LNHDA and SQIVND (reference sequence). Here the CDR3 DNA reads TGTGCCAGTAGTATGTTGAAGGGCTCGGGTCCGGTCCGATCGCCTGGGAACACTGAAGCTTTCTTT. This translates into CASSMLKGSGPVRSPGNTEAFF.

The sample holds a few counts of this clonotype. The J gene is TRBJ2-5, the V gene TRBV11-2; 8 bases agree with TRBD2. V dropped 3 bases and J dropped 5; count of bases not matched to a gene: 14. Germline CDR1 is SGHAT and CDR2 is FQNNGV. This CDR3 is 17 amino acids long. CDR3 bases: TGTGCCAGCAGCTTCTCGATCACGCGGGGGGTCTGGGAGACCCAGTACTTC. Its translation is CASSFSITRGVWETQYF.

The rearrangement links TRBV11-2 to TRBJ2-2, with 12 bases matching TRBD2. The CDR3 covers 17 residues. Germline-derived CDR1 and CDR2 are SGHAT and FQNNGV. The ends lost 0 bases at V and 4 bases at J; junction bases unmatched: 3. The CDR3 protein is CASSLDGLAGTTGELFF. DNA of the CDR3: TGTGCCAGCAGCTTAGATGGACTAGCGGGGACCACCGGGGAGCTGTTTTTT.

This clonotype was detected ten times or more. DNA for the CDR3: TGTGCCAGCAGCCGGACCAGGGGAAACTCCTACGAGCAGTACTTC. Amino acid sequence: CASSRTRGNSYEQYF. The chain combines TRBV7-2 with TRBJ2-7; tentative D call: TRBD1 (6 bases). Germline V CDR1 and CDR2: SGHTA, FQGNSA. The V end was cut by 5 bases, the J end by 0 bases, with 14 bases between. The CDR3 contains 15 residues.

This chain joins TRBV15 and TRBJ2-1; maybe TRBD1 (5 bases). Germline CDR1 and CDR2: LNHNV and YYDKDF (reference sequence). The CDR3 consists of 11 residues. The ends were cut back, 3 bases at V and 10 bases at J, with 7 bases in the middle. CDR3 sequence: CATSRGREQFF. The DNA for the CDR3 is TGTGCCACCAGCAGGGGGCGAGAGCAGTTCTTC.

In regard to this clonotype: This clone may be a read error of a much larger clone one base away. This chain uses TRBV28 with TRBJ2-5; TRBD2 agrees at 8 bases. Germline values: CDR1 MDHEN, CDR2 SYDVKM. The CDR3 has 16 residues. The V and J ends lost 7 bases and 11 bases, in that order; junction bases with no gene match: 21. The CDR3: CASNTAGGLGVNEQYF. CDR3 nucleotide sequence: TGTGCCAGCAATACCGCCGGGGGACTAGGTGTTAATGAGCAGTACTTC.

This clonotype turned up a few times. V usage is TRBV20-1 and J usage is TRBJ1-1; D not certain. CDR1 is DFQATT and CDR2 is SNEGSKA in the germline V gene (reference sequence). The V end was cut by 5 bases, the J end by 6 bases, with 10 bases between. The CDR3 runs to 11 residues. The CDR3 nucleotides are TGCAGTGCTTCTGGGTCCCCTGAAGCTTTCTTT. This encodes CSASGSPEAFF.

This clonotype was observed at least ten times. The chain carries TRBV12-5 and TRBJ2-1; D call uncertain. V dropped 6 bases and J dropped 2 bases, with 14 bases sitting between them. The CDR3 sequence is 15 residues long. CDR1 is LGHNT, CDR2 FRNRAP, per germline. The CDR3 region is CASGPDGGPYNEQFF. DNA for the CDR3: TGTGCTAGTGGACCGGACGGTGGTCCCTACAATGAGCAGTTCTTC.

Many counts were recorded for this clonotype. The J gene is TRBJ1-2, the V gene TRBV5-1; tentative D call: TRBD1 (6 bases). This CDR3 contains 15 residues. V dropped 2 bases and J dropped 4 bases, with 15 bases sitting between them. Germline values: CDR1 SGHRS, CDR2 YFSETQ. The CDR3 DNA sequence: TGCGCCAGCAGCTTACTAGCCGGGACACTCTATGGCTACACCTTC. This encodes CASSLLAGTLYGYTF.

The table lists this clonotype with many counts. The V and J genes are TRBV4-3 and TRBJ1-2; D unresolved. Germline V lookup: CDR1 LGHNA, CDR2 YSLEER. The CDR3 extends over 15 amino acids. Trimming pared 1 base from V and 3 bases from J, leaving 12 bases between. In DNA, the CDR3 is TGCGCCAGCAGCCAAGGGCAGGACTTGGACTATGGCTACACCTTC. As protein: CASSQGQDLDYGYTF.

This clonotype was seen repeatedly, ten times or more. The chain has TRBV12-3 or TRBV12-4 and TRBJ1-3; TRBD1 matches 8 bases. The CDR3 has 16 amino acids. V lost 5 bases, J lost 3 bases, and 9 bases stayed unmatched. CDR3 residues: CASSPPGQVFGNTIYF. CDR3 nucleotides: TGTGCCAGCAGTCCTCCGGGACAGGTGTTTGGAAACACCATATATTTT.

This clonotype was observed many times. The chain recombines TRBV20-1 with TRBJ2-5; TRBD2 agrees at 14 bases. V shed 5 bases and J 0 bases; nucleotides not matched to a gene: 11. Germline CDR1 reads DFQATT; CDR2 reads SNEGSKA (reference sequence). This CDR3 region has 18 residues. This CDR3 is CSAVRTSGRYLYQETQYF. DNA for the CDR3: TGCAGTGCTGTACGGACTAGCGGGAGGTACCTGTACCAAGAGACCCAGTACTTC.

The chain links TRBV11-3 to TRBJ2-5; the match to TRBD1 covers 9 bases. Germline V gene sequence: CDR1 SGHNT, CDR2 YENEEA. This CDR3 is 18 amino acids long. Trimming at V came to 6 bases and at J to 2 bases, leaving 16 bases not matched to a gene. The CDR3 here is CASSFPSHPGTGQETQYF. CDR3 nucleotides: TGTGCCAGCAGTTTCCCCAGCCACCCCGGGACAGGGCAAGAGACCCAGTACTTC.